These 26 T cell receptor beta chains share one sample of origin, sequenced in a study of blood T cell repertoires in COVID-19. Generated by immunoSEQ multiplex PCR, the TCRdb table keeps only in-frame clones and is missing some. The data contain more than 100,000 clones, around four fifths of them singletons. The sample was PBMCs or T cells enriched from blood (not recorded which). Receptors originate from a man in his forties with acute COVID-19.

In its sample, this clone was seen once. This chain links TRBV7-3 with TRBJ2-3; 15 bases line up with TRBD2. The V gene's germline CDR1 is SGHTA and CDR2 FQGTGA. V shed 5 bases, J shed 7 bases, and the junction held 7 bases outside the gene matches. The CDR3 sequence is 16 residues long. This CDR3 reads CASSQGLAGGLNTQYF. The CDR3 DNA is TGTGCCAGCAGCCAAGGACTAGCGGGGGGGCTTAATACGCAGTATTTT.

V gene TRBV6-5 combines with J gene TRBJ2-3; TRBD2 is a possible D gene (6 bases). The CDR3 sequence is 14 residues long. Germline CDR1 MNHEY, CDR2 SVGAGI. Trimming took off 6 bases at V and 4 bases at J, with 14 bases between the two ends. The CDR3 here is CASSRGYPPDTQYF. The DNA of the CDR3 is TGTGCCAGCAGCCGGGGGTACCCCCCAGATACGCAGTATTTT.

The genes are TRBV28 and TRBJ2-5, with D hard to call. Germline V gives CDR1 MDHEN, CDR2 SYDVKM. This CDR3 has 14 residues. Trimming shortened V by 2 bases and J by 1 base, and 8 bases separated the two germline ends. Here the CDR3 DNA reads TGTGCCAGCAGTTTAAGCGACCCCCAAGAGACCCAGTACTTC. Its protein product is CASSLSDPQETQYF.

CDR3 region: CASSYSASGGRDTQYF. The CDR3 DNA reads as TGTGCCAGCAGTTACTCGGCTAGCGGGGGGAGAGATACGCAGTATTTT. The chain couples TRBV6-5 to TRBJ2-3; 11 bases match TRBD2. The CDR3 contains 16 residues. The junction had 4 bases not matched to a gene; V was cut back by 0 bases and J by 5 bases. Germline V CDR1 and CDR2: MNHEY, SVGAGI.

The chain combines TRBV19 with TRBJ2-5; 15 nucleotides align to TRBD2. The germline V gene has CDR1 LNHDA and CDR2 SQIVND (reference sequence). Trimming cost V 6 bases and J 2 bases; bases outside gene matches: 7. This CDR3 has 17 amino acids. CDR3 region: CASRRTSGGAVQETQYF. The CDR3 nucleotides read TGTGCCAGTAGACGGACTAGCGGGGGGGCCGTACAAGAGACCCAGTACTTC.

The chain uses TRBV9 and TRBJ1-1, with D perhaps matching TRBD1 (6 bases). Trimming cost V 3 bases and J 2 bases, with 14 bases left between them. CDR3 length: 15 residues. Looked up from germline, CDR1 is SGDLS and CDR2 is YYNGEE. The CDR3 region is CASSAGQQLNTEAFF. CDR3 DNA sequence: TGTGCCAGCAGCGCTGGACAGCAACTTAACACTGAAGCTTTCTTT.

The table lists this clone with a few counts. The sample holds other DNA sequences that translate to the same CDR3. The chain carries TRBV3-1 (or the pseudogene TRBV3-2) and TRBJ2-7; unclear D gene. The CDR3 has 11 residues. Germline V gives CDR1 LGHDT, CDR2 YNNKEL (reference sequence). Deletions cut 0 bases from V and 7 bases from J, with 4 bases between. Here the CDR3 reads CASSQEREQYF. In DNA form, the CDR3 reads TGTGCCAGCAGCCAAGAACGGGAGCAGTACTTC.

CDR3 nucleotides: TGCGCCAGCAGCTTGGGAGGATCCCCGACAGATACGCAGTATTTT. This sequence encodes CASSLGGSPTDTQYF. The V gene is TRBV5-1, the J gene TRBJ2-3; D is uncertain. The CDR3 is 15 amino acids. Germline V lookup: CDR1 SGHRS, CDR2 YFSETQ. Trimming shortened V by 0 bases and J by 3 bases, and 11 bases separated the two germline ends.

The rearrangement uses TRBV7-2 and TRBJ2-2; 9 bases fit TRBD2. This CDR3 contains 17 residues. Germline values: CDR1 SGHTA, CDR2 FQGNSA. With V trimmed by 3 bases and J by 4 bases, 9 bases remained unmatched. DNA of the CDR3: TGTGCCAGCAGCTTTATTAGCGGGAGTGATGGCACCGGGGAGCTGTTTTTT. It translates to CASSFISGSDGTGELFF.

The CDR3 spells CASSTPGQYSPLHF. The CDR3, as DNA: TGTGCCAGCAGCACACCGGGACAGTATTCACCCCTCCACTTT. The rearrangement uses TRBV5-6 and TRBJ1-6, with 7 bases matching TRBD1. Germline CDR1 is SGHDT and CDR2 is YYEEEE. This CDR3 is 14 amino acids long. V lost 4 bases and J lost 8; bases outside the gene matches: 6.

The chain combines TRBV6-2 or TRBV6-3 with TRBJ2-3; perhaps TRBD1 as D (7 bases). This CDR3 is 15 amino acids long. Germline V gene sequence: CDR1 MNHEY, CDR2 SVGEGT. The V gene lost 5 bases and the J gene lost 3 bases, with 15 bases spanning the gap. The CDR3 nucleotides read TGTGCCAGCAGTCCGACAGGGACTGAGACAGATACGCAGTATTTT. This gives the protein CASSPTGTETDTQYF.

This clone was detected once. This chain links TRBV4-1 with TRBJ2-2; 10 positions match TRBD2. CDR1 is MGHRA and CDR2 is YSYEKL in the germline V gene. The CDR3 runs to 18 residues. Trimming took 0 bases from V and 5 from J; bases not matched to a gene: 9. CDR3 sequence reads: CASSQDRTSGADTGELFF. The CDR3 DNA reads TGCGCCAGCAGCCAAGATAGGACTAGCGGAGCGGATACCGGGGAGCTGTTTTTT.

V usage is TRBV6-5 and J usage is TRBJ2-1; 9 bases agree with TRBD1. V dropped 6 bases and J dropped 6; count of bases not matched to a gene: 6. Germline CDR1 reads MNHEY; CDR2 reads SVGAGI. This CDR3 is built from 14 residues. The CDR3 reads CASRSRDRVNEQFF. The DNA for the CDR3 is TGTGCCAGCAGATCCCGGGACAGGGTCAATGAGCAGTTCTTC.

The V and J genes are TRBV7-8 and TRBJ1-1, with D perhaps matching TRBD1 (6 bases). Germline values: CDR1 SGHVS, CDR2 FQNEAQ. V lost 3 bases, J lost 2 bases, and 10 bases lay in between. The CDR3 extends over 14 amino acids. The CDR3 DNA follows: TGTGCCAGCAGCTTTAACAGGGATAACACTGAAGCTTTCTTT. It yields the protein CASSFNRDNTEAFF.

J is TRBJ2-1 and V is TRBV28, with TRBD1 as a possible D gene (6 bases). V lost 5 bases and J lost 4, with 12 bases in between. The CDR3 contains 14 residues. CDR1 and CDR2 (germline): MDHEN, SYDVKM. This CDR3 is CASSPTRGYNEQFF. CDR3 coding DNA: TGTGCCAGCAGTCCAACGAGGGGGTACAATGAGCAGTTCTTC.

The chain carries TRBV27 and TRBJ2-5; 11 bases align to TRBD1. The germline CDR1 and CDR2 sequences are MNHEY and SMNVEV (reference sequence). V shed 5 bases and J 7 bases; nucleotides not matched to a gene: 9. The CDR3 loop spans 15 amino acids. The CDR3 reads CASSPRTGGDRTQYF. CDR3 bases: TGTGCCAGCAGTCCTAGGACAGGGGGCGATCGGACCCAGTACTTC.

This chain links TRBV28 with TRBJ2-1; 14 bases map to TRBD2. Germline CDR1 reads MDHEN; CDR2 reads SYDVKM. Trimming took 4 bases from V and 9 from J; bases not matched to a gene: 8. The CDR3 runs to 16 residues. This CDR3 is CASSSSGTSGRSEQFF. CDR3 in DNA: TGTGCCAGCAGTTCCTCCGGGACTAGCGGGAGAAGTGAGCAGTTCTTC.

The chain employs TRBV21-1 and TRBJ1-2; TRBD1 is taken as the D call from the table, unchecked against the DNA. TRBV21-1 is flagged as a pseudogene. The CDR3 loop spans 16 amino acids. The CDR3 loop reads CASSKGAPGSNYGYTF. In DNA, the CDR3 is TGTGCCAGCAGCAAGGGGGCACCTGGGTCTAACTATGGCTACACCTTC.

V is TRBV10-3 and J is TRBJ1-5; 7 nucleotides align to TRBD1. Germline CDR1 reads ENHRY; CDR2 reads SYGVKD. This CDR3 is built from 17 residues. J gave up 5 bases and V 0 bases, and 10 bases lay outside the gene matches. The CDR3: CAISESRSKTGHQPQHF. CDR3 nucleotides: TGTGCCATCAGTGAGTCCCGGTCTAAGACAGGGCATCAGCCCCAGCATTTT.

The V and J genes are TRBV9 and TRBJ1-4; D is ambiguous. The CDR3 covers 17 residues. Trimming took 0 bases from V and 0 from J, leaving 12 bases between them. Germline CDR1 and CDR2: SGDLS and YYNGEE. The CDR3 protein is CASSVVGEGATNEKLFF. The CDR3 nucleotides read TGTGCCAGCAGCGTAGTGGGTGAGGGTGCAACTAATGAAAAACTGTTTTTT.

V usage is TRBV28 and J usage is TRBJ1-3, with D perhaps TRBD1 (6 bases). This CDR3 spans 13 amino acids. V was trimmed by 8 bases and J by 5 bases, leaving 13 bases between them. Germline CDR1 and CDR2: MDHEN and SYDVKM. The CDR3 bases are TGTGCCAGCCTCGAGGGACAACGAAACACCATATATTTT. Protein: CASLEGQRNTIYF.

This chain uses TRBV2 with TRBJ2-2; tentative D call: TRBD1 (6 bases). Germline V CDR1 and CDR2: SNHLY, FYNNEI. Trimming took 10 bases from V and 2 from J, leaving 23 bases between them. The CDR3 is 17 residues long. CDR3 in DNA: TGTGCCACCGGAGATCGACGTAGGACAGATAACACCGGGGAGCTGTTTTTT. Translated, it gives CATGDRRRTDNTGELFF.

The rearrangement uses TRBV29-1 and TRBJ2-3, with D tentatively TRBD1 (5 bases). This CDR3 has 14 residues. V dropped 5 bases and J dropped 2 bases, with 14 bases sitting between them. Germline CDR1 is SQVTM and CDR2 is ANQGSEA. CDR3 DNA: TGCAGCGTTATAAGGGGTTTCTTCACAGATACGCAGTATTTT. Translation: CSVIRGFFTDTQYF.

For this clone: Other DNA sequences within the sample encode an identical CDR3. This rearrangement joins TRBV6-5 to TRBJ1-1; unclear D gene. The CDR3 contains 14 residues. Germline lookup yields CDR1 MNHEY and CDR2 SVGAGI. Trimming took 0 bases from V and 1 from J, leaving 6 bases between them. The CDR3 bases are TGTGCCAGCAGTTACTCGCAGGCGAACACTGAAGCTTTCTTT. Its translation: CASSYSQANTEAFF.

The CDR3 region is CASSPSRERETQYF. The CDR3, as DNA: TGTGCCAGCTCACCATCCCGGGAGCGGGAGACCCAGTACTTC. This chain uses TRBV18 with TRBJ2-5, with D tentatively TRBD2 (6 bases). This CDR3 is built from 14 residues. Germline lookup yields CDR1 KGHSH and CDR2 LQKENI. Trimming removed 2 bases at V and 5 bases at J, with 12 bases between.

This chain joins TRBV19 and TRBJ1-5, with D hard to call. Germline CDR1 LNHDA, CDR2 SQIVND (reference sequence). Trimming stripped 7 bases from V and 0 bases from J, with 10 bases between. The CDR3 sequence is 14 residues long. CDR3 residues: CASKKLNSNQPQHF. CDR3 nucleotide sequence: TGTGCCAGTAAGAAACTAAATAGCAATCAGCCCCAGCATTTT. The full variable domain, with the rest looked up from reference TRBV19 and TRBJ1-5, is DGGITQSPKYLFRKEGQNVTLSCEQNLNHDAMYWYRQDPGQGLRLIYYSQIVNDFQKGDIAEGYSVSREKKESFPLTVTSAQKNPTAFYLCASKKLNSNQPQHFGDGTRLSIL.